The sequence of this T cell receptor (beta chain) was determined in a study of cytomegalovirus exposure and HLA in healthy donors. PCR amplification relied on 60 Vbeta primers (plus 13 Jbeta primers). Generated by immunoSEQ multiplex PCR, the TCRdb table keeps only in-frame clones and is missing some. The profile shows some 80,000 clones, around 76% of them singletons. The CDR3 consists of 14 residues. The germline V gene has CDR1 SNHLY and CDR2 FYNNEI. Trimming removed 7 bases from V and 7 bases from J, with 19 bases in between. Specimen: PBMCs. This receptor was identified in a man aged 35-49 years in good health and CMV-seronegative. V is TRBV2 and J is TRBJ1-1; possibly TRBD1 for D (6 bases). CDR3 DNA: TGTGCCAGCATCCGGGCCGAGGGGACAAATGAAGCTTTCTTT. Protein product: CASIRAEGTNEAFF.